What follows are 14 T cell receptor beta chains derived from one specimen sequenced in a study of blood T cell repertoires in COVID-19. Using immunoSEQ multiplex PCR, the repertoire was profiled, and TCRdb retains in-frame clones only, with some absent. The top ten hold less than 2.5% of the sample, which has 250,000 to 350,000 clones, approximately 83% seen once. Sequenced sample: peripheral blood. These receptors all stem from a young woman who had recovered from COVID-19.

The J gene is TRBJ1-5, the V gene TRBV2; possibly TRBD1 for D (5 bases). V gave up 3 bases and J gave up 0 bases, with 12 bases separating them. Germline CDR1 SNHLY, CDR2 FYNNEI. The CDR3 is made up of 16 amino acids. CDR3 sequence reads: CASSELQVYSNQPQHF. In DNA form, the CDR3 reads TGTGCCAGCAGTGAGTTACAGGTTTATAGCAATCAGCCCCAGCATTTT.

CDR3: CASSVGAGSGSTRELFF. CDR3 sequence (DNA): TGTGCCAGCAGCGTAGGAGCGGGGAGCGGGAGCACAAGGGAGCTGTTTTTT. V and J are TRBV9 and TRBJ2-2, with 8 positions matching TRBD2. Germline-derived CDR1 and CDR2 are SGDLS and YYNGEE. CDR3 length equals 17 residues. The V gene end was trimmed by 0 bases and the J gene end by 9 bases; junction bases not matched to a gene: 13.

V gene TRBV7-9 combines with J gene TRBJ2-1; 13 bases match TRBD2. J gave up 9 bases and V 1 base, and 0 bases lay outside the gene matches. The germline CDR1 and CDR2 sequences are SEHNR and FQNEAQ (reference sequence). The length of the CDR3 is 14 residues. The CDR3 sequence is CASSLGTSGGEQFF. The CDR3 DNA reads TGTGCCAGCAGCTTAGGGACTAGCGGGGGTGAGCAGTTCTTC.

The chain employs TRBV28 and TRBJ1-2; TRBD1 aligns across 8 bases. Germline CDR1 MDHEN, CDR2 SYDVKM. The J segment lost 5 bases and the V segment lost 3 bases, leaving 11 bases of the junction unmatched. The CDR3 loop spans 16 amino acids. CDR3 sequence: CASSFTGQDRYYGYTF. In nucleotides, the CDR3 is TGTGCCAGCAGTTTTACGGGACAGGACAGGTATTATGGCTACACCTTC.

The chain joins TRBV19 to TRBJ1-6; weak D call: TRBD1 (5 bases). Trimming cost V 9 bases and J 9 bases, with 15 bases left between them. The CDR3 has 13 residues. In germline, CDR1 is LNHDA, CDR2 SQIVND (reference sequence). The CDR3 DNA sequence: TGTGCCAGCACCGAAAACGGGGGTTCACCCCTCCACTTT. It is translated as CASTENGGSPLHF.

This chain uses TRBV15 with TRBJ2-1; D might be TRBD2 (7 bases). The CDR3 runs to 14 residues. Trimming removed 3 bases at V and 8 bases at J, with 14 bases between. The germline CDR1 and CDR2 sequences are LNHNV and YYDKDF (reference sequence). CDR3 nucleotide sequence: TGTGCCACCAGCAGGGATGGGGGGGCGCATGAGCAGTTCTTC. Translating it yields CATSRDGGAHEQFF.

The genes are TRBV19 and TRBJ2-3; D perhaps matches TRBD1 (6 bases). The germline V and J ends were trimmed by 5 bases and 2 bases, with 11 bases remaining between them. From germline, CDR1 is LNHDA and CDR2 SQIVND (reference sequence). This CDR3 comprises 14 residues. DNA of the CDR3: TGTGCCAGTAGTCCCCGGACAGACACAGATACGCAGTATTTT. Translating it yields CASSPRTDTDTQYF.

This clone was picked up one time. CDR3 in DNA: TGTGCCAGCTCAACTCCCCTGCCCAGGGTCGGCTACACCTTC. Protein product: CASSTPLPRVGYTF. The chain uses TRBV18 and TRBJ1-2; D perhaps matches TRBD1 (5 bases). The length of the CDR3 is 14 residues. CDR1 is KGHSH, CDR2 LQKENI, per germline. Trimming removed 5 bases from V and 8 bases from J, with 18 bases in between.

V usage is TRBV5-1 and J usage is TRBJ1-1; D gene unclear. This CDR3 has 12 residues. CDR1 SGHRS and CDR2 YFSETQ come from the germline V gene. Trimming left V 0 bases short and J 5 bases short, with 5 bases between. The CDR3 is CASSLGTTEAFF. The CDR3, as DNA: TGCGCCAGCAGCTTGGGTACTACTGAAGCTTTCTTT.

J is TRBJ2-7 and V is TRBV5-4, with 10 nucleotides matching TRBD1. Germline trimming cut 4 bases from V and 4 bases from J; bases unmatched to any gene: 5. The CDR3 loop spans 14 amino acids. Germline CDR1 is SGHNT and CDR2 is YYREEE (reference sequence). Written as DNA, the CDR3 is TGTGCCAGCAGCGAGACAGGGGGCAGATACGAGCAGTACTTC. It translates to CASSETGGRYEQYF.

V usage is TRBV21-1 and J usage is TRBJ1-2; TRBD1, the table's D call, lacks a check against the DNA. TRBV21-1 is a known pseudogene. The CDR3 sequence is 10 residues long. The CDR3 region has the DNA TGTGCCAGACTCAGGGCGGGCTACACCTTC. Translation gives CARLRAGYTF.

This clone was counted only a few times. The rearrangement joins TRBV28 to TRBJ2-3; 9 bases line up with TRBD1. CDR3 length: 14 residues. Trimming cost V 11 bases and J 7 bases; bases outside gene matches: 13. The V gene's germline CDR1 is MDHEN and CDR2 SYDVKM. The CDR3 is CAGRGTGSGNTQYF. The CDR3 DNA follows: TGTGCCGGGAGGGGGACAGGGTCCGGAAATACGCAGTATTTT.

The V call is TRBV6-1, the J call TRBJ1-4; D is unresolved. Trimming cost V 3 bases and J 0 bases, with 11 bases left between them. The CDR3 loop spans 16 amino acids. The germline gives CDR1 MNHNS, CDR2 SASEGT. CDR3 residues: CASSEEAGATNEKLFF. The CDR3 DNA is TGTGCCAGCAGTGAGGAGGCGGGCGCAACTAATGAAAAACTGTTTTTT.

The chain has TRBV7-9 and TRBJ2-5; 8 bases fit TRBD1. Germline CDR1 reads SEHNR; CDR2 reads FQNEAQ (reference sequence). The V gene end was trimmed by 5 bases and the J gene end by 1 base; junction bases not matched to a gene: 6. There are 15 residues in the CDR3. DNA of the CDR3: TGTGCCAGCAGCCCCATGGGACAGGCCCAAGAGACCCAGTACTTC. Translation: CASSPMGQAQETQYF.